The 29 T cell receptor beta chains below all came from one sample that was sequenced in a study of CD8 T cells in ankylosing spondylitis. Each CDR3 protein gets one entry after TCRdb re-called the 5' RACE reads with MiXCR. This sample has more than 100,000 distinct CDR3 sequences, with roughly a sixth found just once. Antigen specificity for these receptors is unknown. Study results and caveats: A motif of seven or eight highly homologous TCR beta variants was seen as apparently characteristic of ankylosing spondylitis blood.

Sequencing was performed on blood, either unsorted or a sorted T cell fraction (not recorded which). Source of these receptors: a male donor with ankylosing spondylitis.

This clonotype has a count of ten or more. The chain joins TRBV12-3 or TRBV12-4 to TRBJ2-2; D gene ambiguous. The CDR3 loop spans 13 amino acids. With 5 bases removed from V and 4 bases from J, the gap between germline ends came to 8 bases. The CDR3 nucleotides read TGTGCCAGCAGTCCCACGGGCACCGGGGAGCTGTTTTTT. This translates into CASSPTGTGELFF.

Details on this clonotype: A junction boundary mismatches the germline segment, possibly from a read error. The chain joins TRBV6-4 to TRBJ2-1; 16 bases are a match to TRBD2. The germline gives CDR1 MRHNA, CDR2 SNTAGT. CDR3 length: 20 residues. CDR3 DNA: TGTGCCATCAGTGTCTCGAGGCAGCCGGGACTAGCGGGAGGGAACAATGAGCAGTTCTTC. It specifies CAISVSRQPGLAGGNNEQFF.

The chain joins TRBV14 to TRBJ2-1, with TRBD2 matching over 14 bases. The CDR3 loop spans 18 amino acids. V lost 4 bases and J lost 8; bases outside the gene matches: 13. Looked up from germline, CDR1 is SGHDN and CDR2 is FVKESK. The CDR3 nucleotides read TGTGCCAGCAGCCGCGGGACTAGCGGGAGCGGTTTGGGGGATGAGCAGTTCTTC. It translates to CASSRGTSGSGLGDEQFF.

This clonotype was seen a handful of times. J is TRBJ2-1 and V is TRBV3-1, with D perhaps TRBD1 (5 bases). The V gene lost 0 bases and the J gene lost 5 bases, with 11 bases spanning the gap. The CDR3 runs to 15 residues. Germline CDR1 reads LGHDT; CDR2 reads YNNKEL (reference sequence). CDR3 sequence: CASSQDPGRDNEQFF. In DNA form, the CDR3 reads TGTGCCAGCAGCCAAGATCCGGGCAGGGACAATGAGCAGTTCTTC.

The chain joins TRBV6-5 to TRBJ2-1, with TRBD2 matching 12 bases. CDR1 MNHEY and CDR2 SVGAGI come from the germline V gene. This CDR3 has 12 residues. CDR3 region: CSSGRDAHEQFF. The CDR3 region has the DNA TGTTCTAGCGGGAGGGACGCACATGAGCAGTTCTTC.

The chain employs TRBV5-1 and TRBJ2-3; D uncertain. V was shortened by 0 bases and J by 6 bases, with 14 bases between the two germline ends. CDR3 length: 15 amino acids. Germline V lookup: CDR1 SGHRS, CDR2 YFSETQ. For the CDR3, the DNA is TGCGCCAGCAGCTTGGGCTTCTCGGCGATGGATACGCAGTATTTT. Translating it yields CASSLGFSAMDTQYF.

This chain joins TRBV27 and TRBJ2-1, with D hard to call. Germline CDR1 is MNHEY and CDR2 is SMNVEV (reference sequence). Trimming cost V 7 bases and J 5 bases, with 6 bases left between them. This CDR3 is built from 11 residues. The CDR3 sequence is CASTRHNEQFF. The CDR3 DNA reads as TGTGCCAGCACAAGACACAATGAGCAGTTCTTC.

V usage is TRBV27 and J usage is TRBJ2-1; D not resolved. The V end was cut by 3 bases, the J end by 9 bases, with 15 bases between. Looked up from germline, CDR1 is MNHEY and CDR2 is SMNVEV (reference sequence). The CDR3 spans 14 residues. The CDR3 here is CASSLTTATVEQFF. The CDR3 DNA follows: TGTGCCAGCAGTTTGACAACAGCCACTGTTGAGCAGTTCTTC.

V is TRBV7-3 and J is TRBJ1-2, with a weak D call TRBD1 (5 bases). Trimming stripped 4 bases from V and 6 bases from J, with 18 bases between. This CDR3 contains 15 residues. The germline CDR1 and CDR2 sequences are SGHTA and FQGTGA. CDR3 DNA sequence: TGTGCCAGCAGCTCCTCCGGGGGAGGGCGCGATGGCTACACCTTC. Translated, it gives CASSSSGGGRDGYTF.

The V and J genes are TRBV5-6 and TRBJ2-1; 11 bases line up with TRBD2. CDR3 length equals 16 residues. Germline V lookup: CDR1 SGHDT, CDR2 YYEEEE. With 2 bases clipped from V and 2 bases from J, the junction kept 3 bases outside the gene matches. The CDR3 nucleotides read TGTGCCAGCAGCTTCAAGACTAGCGGGACCTACAATGAGCAGTTCTTC. Residues: CASSFKTSGTYNEQFF.

This clonotype appeared a few times. The rearrangement joins TRBV20-1 to TRBJ1-2; D ambiguous. The germline gives CDR1 DFQATT, CDR2 SNEGSKA (reference sequence). CDR3 length: 14 amino acids. V was clipped by 0 bases and J by 4 bases, with 12 bases between them. The CDR3 DNA follows: TGCAGTGCTAGAGATGGGGAGACGACCTATGGCTACACCTTC. Translated: CSARDGETTYGYTF.

The chain has TRBV10-3 and TRBJ1-1, with D maybe TRBD1 (6 bases). This CDR3 contains 14 residues. Germline loops: CDR1 ENHRY, CDR2 SYGVKD. V lost 3 bases, J lost 5 bases, and 13 bases lay in between. For the CDR3, the DNA is TGTGCCATCAGTGATCCGCTACAGGGAACTGAAGCTTTCTTT. Amino acid sequence: CAISDPLQGTEAFF.

This chain links TRBV18 with TRBJ2-3; 8 bases line up with TRBD1. V was pared by 3 bases and J by 3 bases, with 11 bases of the junction left unmatched. Looked up from germline, CDR1 is KGHSH and CDR2 is LQKENI. The CDR3 runs 17 residues. The CDR3 DNA follows: TGTGCCAGCTCACCCCGATTTCCCAGGGGGCTGACAGATACGCAGTATTTT. Protein product: CASSPRFPRGLTDTQYF.

This clonotype occurred many times. The V gene is TRBV6-4, the J gene TRBJ2-1; TRBD2 matches at 7 bases. V trimming: 4 bases; J trimming: 6 bases; junction bases outside the gene matches: 9. The CDR3 runs to 15 residues. CDR1 is MRHNA, CDR2 SNTAGT, per germline. The CDR3 reads CASSATTSSGNEQFF. The CDR3 DNA sequence: TGTGCCAGCAGTGCGACGACTAGCAGCGGCAATGAGCAGTTCTTC.

The sample holds a few counts of this clonotype. J is TRBJ2-3 and V is TRBV4-1, with 7 bases lining up with TRBD2. V dropped 3 bases and J dropped 0; count of bases not matched to a gene: 6. Germline CDR1 and CDR2: MGHRA and YSYEKL. The CDR3 sequence is 16 residues long. CDR3 bases: TGCGCCAGCAGCCACCGGGACTATACTAGCACAGATACGCAGTATTTT. Translation gives CASSHRDYTSTDTQYF.

The chain's CDR3 is CASSEGDRNHEQFF. In DNA, the CDR3 is TGCGCCAGCAGCGAAGGGGACAGGAACCACGAGCAGTTCTTC. The V gene is TRBV5-1, the J gene TRBJ2-1, with 8 positions matching TRBD1. Trimming at V came to 4 bases and at J to 10 bases, leaving 10 bases not matched to a gene. The CDR3 spans 14 residues. Germline CDR1 and CDR2: SGHRS and YFSETQ.

For the CDR3, the DNA is TGTGCCAGCAGCTTTTTCGTAGGGGGTATTGGAGACGAGCAGTACTTC. Amino acids: CASSFFVGGIGDEQYF. The chain has TRBV7-9 and TRBJ2-7, with D possibly TRBD1 on 6 matching bases. CDR1 SEHNR and CDR2 FQNEAQ come from the germline V gene (reference sequence). The CDR3 extends over 16 amino acids. The V end lost 3 bases, the J end lost 5 bases, and 20 bases lay between the germline ends. The entire variable domain, with the rest obtained from reference TRBV7-9 and TRBJ2-7, is as follows: DTGVSQNPRHKITKRGQNVTFRCDPISEHNRLYWYRQTLGQGPEFLTYFQNEAQLEKSRLLSDRFSAERPKGSFSTLEIQRTEQGDSAMYLCASSFFVGGIGDEQYFGPGTRLTVT.

The chain has TRBV20-1 and TRBJ2-4, with a weak D call TRBD2 (6 bases). Germline V gives CDR1 DFQATT, CDR2 SNEGSKA (reference sequence). This CDR3 region has 17 residues. CDR3 DNA sequence: TGCAGCGCTTACCTAGTGGGAGGCGTCGGGGCCAAAAACATTCAGTACTTC. This gives the protein CSAYLVGGVGAKNIQYF.

CDR3 nucleotides: TGTGCCAGCAGTTTGATGGGCGGGAGAAGCACAGATACGCAGTATTTT. It encodes CASSLMGGRSTDTQYF. V gene TRBV28 combines with J gene TRBJ2-3, with TRBD2 matching 7 bases. The V segment lost 3 bases and the J segment 0 bases; nucleotides outside the gene matches: 6. The CDR3 sequence is 16 residues long. CDR1 is MDHEN, CDR2 SYDVKM, per germline.

The table lists this clonotype with a few counts. The chain recombines TRBV19 with TRBJ2-5; D gene uncertain. Germline V gene lookup returns CDR1 LNHDA and CDR2 SQIVND (reference sequence). Trimming removed 5 bases at V and 1 base at J, with 11 bases between. The CDR3 has 14 residues. CDR3 nucleotide sequence: TGTGCCAGTAGTCCCCCGAACTTCCAAGAGACCCAGTACTTC. The encoded protein is CASSPPNFQETQYF.

The sample holds a few counts of this clonotype. The chain links TRBV12-3 or TRBV12-4 to TRBJ2-1; tentative D call: TRBD2 (6 bases). V was pared by 4 bases and J by 9 bases, with 19 bases between. This CDR3 is built from 15 residues. CDR3 residues: CASSSLASGSVEQFF. Here the CDR3 DNA reads TGTGCCAGCAGTTCACTAGCCTCAGGGTCGGTTGAGCAGTTCTTC.

The V and J genes are TRBV9 and TRBJ1-5, with D tentatively TRBD1 (5 bases). The CDR3 runs to 14 residues. With 0 bases removed from V and 6 bases from J, the gap between germline ends came to 10 bases. Looked up from germline, CDR1 is SGDLS and CDR2 is YYNGEE. CDR3 sequence (DNA): TGTGCCAGCAGCGTAGGAGGGGATTTTCAGCCCCAGCATTTT. Its translation: CASSVGGDFQPQHF.

The genes are TRBV5-1 and TRBJ2-1; D is uncertain. Deletions cut 0 bases from V and 14 bases from J, with 6 bases between. This CDR3 is built from 10 residues. CDR1 and CDR2 from the germline V gene are SGHRS and YFSETQ. The CDR3 bases are TGCGCCAGCAGCTTGGCCGCAGAGTTCTTC. This gives the protein CASSLAAEFF.

This clonotype turned up a few times. The J gene is TRBJ2-1, the V gene TRBV15, with D hard to call. The V end was cut by 0 bases, the J end by 6 bases, with 9 bases between. This CDR3 is 14 amino acids long. CDR1 and CDR2 (germline): LNHNV, YYDKDF (reference sequence). CDR3 coding DNA: TGTGCCACCAGCAGAGATTTAGGGCGCAATGAGCAGTTCTTC. Translating gives CATSRDLGRNEQFF.

This clonotype came up a few times. The chain employs TRBV4-2 and TRBJ2-5, with D tentatively TRBD1 or TRBD2 (5 bases each). This CDR3 comprises 13 residues. Germline-derived CDR1 and CDR2 are LGHNA and YNFKEQ. V shed 3 bases and J shed 7 bases, with 12 bases lying between them. CDR3 in amino acids: CASSQGTVGTQYF. CDR3 in DNA: TGTGCCAGCAGCCAGGGGACCGTGGGGACCCAGTACTTC.

The J gene is TRBJ2-7, the V gene TRBV5-6; D perhaps matches TRBD1 (6 bases). This CDR3 comprises 17 residues. CDR1 SGHDT and CDR2 YYEEEE come from the germline V gene. Trimming stripped 3 bases from V and 1 base from J, with 20 bases between. The CDR3 sequence is CASSYKSGGGASYEQYF. CDR3 nucleotide sequence: TGTGCCAGCAGCTACAAATCCGGTGGGGGCGCTTCCTACGAGCAGTACTTC.

The gene calls are TRBV18 and TRBJ2-7; TRBD1 matches at 12 bases. The CDR3 length is 15 residues. CDR1 is KGHSH, CDR2 LQKENI, per germline. V lost 0 bases and J lost 7; bases outside the gene matches: 4. The CDR3: CASSPPGQGAREQYF. The CDR3 bases are TGTGCCAGCTCACCACCGGGACAGGGGGCGCGGGAGCAGTACTTC.

This chain connects TRBV2 to TRBJ2-1, with D perhaps TRBD2 (6 bases). V lost 5 bases and J 4 bases, leaving 18 bases between the germline ends. This CDR3 region has 16 residues. Germline-derived CDR1 and CDR2 are SNHLY and FYNNEI. For the CDR3, the DNA is TGTGCCAGCAGTCCTAGGGCTAGCGACTTATACAATGAGCAGTTCTTC. It specifies CASSPRASDLYNEQFF.

CDR3 region: CSARAPDYGYTF. CDR3 sequence (DNA): TGCAGTGCTAGAGCTCCAGACTATGGCTACACCTTC. The rearrangement joins TRBV20-1 to TRBJ1-2; D not resolved. From germline, CDR1 is DFQATT and CDR2 SNEGSKA (reference sequence). There are 12 residues in the CDR3. Trimming pared 1 base from V and 3 bases from J, leaving 6 bases between.